A single sample is the source of the 21 T cell receptor beta chains below, sequenced in a study of T cell repertoires in ileal Crohn's disease (dated by TCRdb to the late 2010s). Library construction relied on the immunoSEQ multiplex PCR assay. This immuneACCESS table, as held by TCRdb, lists in-frame sequences with V and J called but not all clones. Of the missing ones, under half trace to an unresolved V gene in checked studies; the others have no known cause. This sample is represented by some 10,000 clones; 75% to 85% of them were singletons. The ten largest clones represent approximately 15% of the sample. The time point label, read with the paper, signifies: neoterminal ileum biopsy at postoperative endoscopy, about 6 months after surgery. Sequencing was carried out using ileal tissue. These TCRs come from an adult with Crohn's disease.

The rearrangement links TRBV6-5 to TRBJ1-3; the D gene is possibly TRBD1 (5 bases). From germline, CDR1 is MNHEY and CDR2 SVGAGI. This CDR3 has 16 amino acids. The ends were cut back, 2 bases at V and 0 bases at J, with 11 bases in the middle. Here the CDR3 DNA reads TGTGCCAGCAGTTACGGTTCAGGGTACTCTGGAAACACCATATATTTT. Encoded protein: CASSYGSGYSGNTIYF.

This clone is medium-sized in the sample. The chain uses TRBV19 and TRBJ1-6; D is possibly TRBD1 (5 bases). Germline-derived CDR1 and CDR2 are LNHDA and SQIVND (reference sequence). CDR3 length: 15 residues. V was clipped by 7 bases and J by 9 bases, with 19 bases between them. The CDR3 reads CASKVVQQEISPLHF. In nucleotides, the CDR3 is TGTGCCAGTAAAGTGGTACAACAGGAAATTTCACCCCTCCACTTT.

V and J are TRBV6-5 and TRBJ2-7; D possibly corresponds to TRBD2 (5 bases). The germline gives CDR1 MNHEY, CDR2 SVGAGI. V was shortened by 6 bases and J by 2 bases, with 8 bases between the two germline ends. The CDR3 covers 12 residues. CDR3 region: CASSPGAYEQYF. CDR3 DNA sequence: TGTGCCAGCAGCCCCGGGGCCTACGAGCAGTACTTC.

This chain connects TRBV6-5 to TRBJ1-4; a possible D gene is TRBD1 (5 bases). Trimming left V 6 bases short and J 8 bases short, with 16 bases between. CDR1 MNHEY and CDR2 SVGAGI come from the germline V gene. CDR3 length equals 14 residues. CDR3 sequence reads: CASRPQGVREKLFF. DNA for the CDR3: TGTGCCAGCAGACCCCAGGGCGTCAGGGAAAAACTGTTTTTT.

The chain links TRBV11-3 to TRBJ2-5; D is perhaps TRBD2 (5 bases). V was clipped by 3 bases and J by 7 bases, with 12 bases between them. Germline CDR1 is SGHNT and CDR2 is YENEEA. This CDR3 is built from 13 residues. The CDR3 reads CASSFNSRGTQYF. The DNA for the CDR3 is TGTGCCAGCAGCTTCAACAGCCGGGGGACCCAGTACTTC.

The chain recombines TRBV14 with TRBJ1-2, with TRBD1 as a possible D gene (5 bases). V was trimmed by 0 bases and J by 4 bases, leaving 9 bases between them. The CDR3 has 14 residues. Germline V gene sequence: CDR1 SGHDN, CDR2 FVKESK. The CDR3: CASSQDRALYGYTF. For the CDR3, the DNA is TGTGCCAGCAGCCAAGACAGGGCCCTCTATGGCTACACCTTC.

The V gene is TRBV9, the J gene TRBJ2-1, with D perhaps matching TRBD2 (6 bases). V lost 3 bases to trimming and J lost 1 base, with 11 bases between them. This CDR3 is built from 15 residues. Germline V lookup: CDR1 SGDLS, CDR2 YYNGEE. CDR3 in amino acids: CASSGRERSYNEQFF. CDR3 in DNA: TGTGCCAGCAGCGGGAGGGAGAGGTCCTACAATGAGCAGTTCTTC.

In DNA, the CDR3 is TGTGCCAGCAGTTTAGGACAGGGGGCGTCAGACGAGCAGTACTTC. This codes for CASSLGQGASDEQYF. This chain uses TRBV27 with TRBJ2-7, with TRBD1 identical over 11 bases. The germline gives CDR1 MNHEY, CDR2 SMNVEV (reference sequence). J lost 5 bases, V lost 2 bases, and 5 bases had no gene match. This CDR3 region has 15 residues.

The chain recombines TRBV6-5 with TRBJ2-1; the match to TRBD2 covers 7 bases. This CDR3 is built from 16 residues. Trimming at V came to 0 bases and at J to 1 base, leaving 3 bases not matched to a gene. CDR1 and CDR2 (germline): MNHEY, SVGAGI. This chain's CDR3 is CASSYSGGGSYNEQFF. As DNA, the CDR3 is TGTGCCAGCAGTTACTCGGGGGGGGGATCCTACAATGAGCAGTTCTTC.

The chain is built from TRBV7-2 and TRBJ1-1, with a tentative D call TRBD1 (5 bases). This CDR3 is 17 amino acids long. Germline-derived CDR1 and CDR2 are SGHTA and FQGNSA. V shed 3 bases and J shed 0 bases, with 17 bases lying between them. In DNA, the CDR3 is TGTGCCAGCAGCTTTTCGGGGGAATGGGGGATGAACACTGAAGCTTTCTTT. Its translation: CASSFSGEWGMNTEAFF. The variable domain in full, completed from reference TRBV7-2 and TRBJ1-1, reads GAGVSQSPSNKVTEKGKDVELRCDPISGHTALYWYRQSLGQGLEFLIYFQGNSAPDKSGLPSDRFSAERTGGSVSTLTIQRTQQEDSAVYLCASSFSGEWGMNTEAFFGQGTRLTVV.

The chain carries TRBV27 and TRBJ2-7; TRBD2 matches 12 bases. V dropped 3 bases and J dropped 1; count of bases not matched to a gene: 4. CDR1 and CDR2 (germline): MNHEY, SMNVEV (reference sequence). CDR3 length: 16 residues. Here the CDR3 DNA reads TGTGCCAGCAGTTTGGGCGGGACTAGCGGGTCCTACGAGCAGTACTTC. Protein product: CASSLGGTSGSYEQYF.

This clone was counted between two and nine times. The V and J genes are TRBV29-1 and TRBJ2-3; 7 bases are shared with TRBD1. Trimming cost V 7 bases and J 3 bases; bases outside gene matches: 7. The CDR3 consists of 13 residues. Per the germline V gene, CDR1 is SQVTM and CDR2 is ANQGSEA. This CDR3 reads CSAPSQGTDTQYF. CDR3 coding DNA: TGCAGCGCCCCATCACAGGGGACAGATACGCAGTATTTT.

The CDR3, as DNA: TGTGCCAGCTCACCACTCCGGACAGGGGGCACTGAAGCTTTCTTT. Its protein product is CASSPLRTGGTEAFF. The gene calls are TRBV18 and TRBJ1-1, with 10 nucleotides matching TRBD1. CDR1 KGHSH and CDR2 LQKENI come from the germline V gene. This CDR3 is built from 15 residues. Trimming at V came to 1 base and at J to 4 bases, leaving 3 bases not matched to a gene.

This clone was seen once. The V and J genes are TRBV6-5 and TRBJ1-5; 8 bases agree with TRBD1. With 6 bases clipped from V and 4 bases from J, the junction kept 8 bases outside the gene matches. Germline V CDR1 and CDR2: MNHEY, SVGAGI. This CDR3 contains 15 residues. The CDR3 sequence: CASSYGQGWNQPQHF. The CDR3 DNA is TGTGCCAGCAGCTATGGACAGGGATGGAATCAGCCCCAGCATTTT.

This clone was counted a single time. V is TRBV5-1 and J is TRBJ1-2; D possibly corresponds to TRBD1 (6 bases). The CDR3 covers 13 residues. Germline values: CDR1 SGHRS, CDR2 YFSETQ. Trimming stripped 5 bases from V and 8 bases from J, with 16 bases between. The CDR3 reads CASRRDMQGGYTF. For the CDR3, the DNA is TGCGCCAGCAGGAGGGACATGCAGGGGGGCTACACCTTC.

The rearrangement links TRBV2 to TRBJ1-2; 7 nucleotides align to TRBD1. V lost 6 bases and J lost 6; bases outside the gene matches: 13. Germline V CDR1 and CDR2: SNHLY, FYNNEI. The CDR3 covers 15 residues. CDR3 loop: CASRGTGVTLHGYTF. The CDR3 nucleotides are TGTGCCAGCAGGGGAACAGGGGTAACCCTACATGGCTACACCTTC.

The J gene is TRBJ1-1, the V gene TRBV7-8, with 9 bases fitting TRBD1. Germline V gene lookup returns CDR1 SGHVS and CDR2 FQNEAQ. The CDR3 contains 16 residues. With V trimmed by 5 bases and J by 1 base, 8 bases remained unmatched. In nucleotides, the CDR3 is TGTGCCAGCAGCCGAGCCTGGACAGGGGAGAACACTGAAGCTTTCTTT. Translation gives CASSRAWTGENTEAFF.

The CDR3 loop is CASSRGQGESYEQYF. CDR3 nucleotides: TGTGCCAGCAGCCGAGGACAGGGGGAATCCTACGAGCAGTACTTC. The chain recombines TRBV4-2 with TRBJ2-7, with 10 bases that match TRBD1. Per the germline V gene, CDR1 is LGHNA and CDR2 is YNFKEQ. This CDR3 contains 15 residues. With 4 bases clipped from V and 1 base from J, the junction kept 4 bases outside the gene matches.

The chain has TRBV7-4 and TRBJ1-2; 8 bases map to TRBD1. Germline V gene sequence: CDR1 SGHVT, CDR2 SQSDAQ. With 6 bases clipped from V and 3 bases from J, the junction kept 9 bases outside the gene matches. The CDR3 runs 15 residues. The CDR3 sequence is CASRPAQQGDYGYTF. In DNA, the CDR3 is TGTGCCAGCAGACCAGCCCAACAGGGGGACTATGGCTACACCTTC.

The rearrangement joins TRBV19 to TRBJ2-3; no firm D call. Germline V gives CDR1 LNHDA, CDR2 SQIVND (reference sequence). The CDR3 runs 12 residues. Deletions cut 3 bases from V and 6 bases from J, with 7 bases between. The CDR3 nucleotides are TGTGCCAGTAGTATGAGTTATGATACGCAGTATTTT. Amino acids: CASSMSYDTQYF.

This clone showed up just a few times. The chain couples TRBV2 to TRBJ1-5; tentative D call: TRBD1 (6 bases). In germline, CDR1 is SNHLY, CDR2 FYNNEI. The CDR3 length is 14 residues. Trimming removed 4 bases at V and 3 bases at J, with 10 bases between. CDR3 residues: CASSAGANNQPQHF. CDR3 sequence (DNA): TGTGCCAGCAGTGCAGGGGCGAACAATCAGCCCCAGCATTTT.